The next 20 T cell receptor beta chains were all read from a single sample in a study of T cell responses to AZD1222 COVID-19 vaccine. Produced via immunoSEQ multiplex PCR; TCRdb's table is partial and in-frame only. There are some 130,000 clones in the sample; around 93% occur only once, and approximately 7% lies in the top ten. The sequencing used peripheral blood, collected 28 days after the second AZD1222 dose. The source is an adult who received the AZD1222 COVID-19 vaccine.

The CDR3: CAIRETGRNTEAFF. DNA of the CDR3: TGTGCCATCAGGGAGACAGGACGGAACACTGAAGCTTTCTTT. This chain joins TRBV10-3 and TRBJ1-1, with D perhaps matching TRBD1 (6 bases). Germline CDR1 reads ENHRY; CDR2 reads SYGVKD. V lost 6 bases and J 1 base, leaving 12 bases between the germline ends. This CDR3 region has 14 residues.

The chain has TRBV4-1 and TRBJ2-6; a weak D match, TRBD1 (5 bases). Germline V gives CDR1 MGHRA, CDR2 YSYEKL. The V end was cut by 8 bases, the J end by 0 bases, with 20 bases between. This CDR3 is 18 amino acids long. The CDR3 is CASGRGGQGPSGANVLTF. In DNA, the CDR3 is TGCGCCAGCGGAAGGGGTGGCCAGGGCCCCTCTGGGGCCAACGTCCTGACTTTC.

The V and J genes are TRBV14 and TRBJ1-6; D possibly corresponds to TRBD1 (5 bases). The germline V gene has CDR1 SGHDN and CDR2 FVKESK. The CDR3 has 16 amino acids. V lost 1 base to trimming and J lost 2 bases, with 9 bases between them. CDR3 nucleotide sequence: TGTGCCAGCAGCCAAGGCGGGGCTGCCTATAATTCACCCCTCCACTTT. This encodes CASSQGGAAYNSPLHF.

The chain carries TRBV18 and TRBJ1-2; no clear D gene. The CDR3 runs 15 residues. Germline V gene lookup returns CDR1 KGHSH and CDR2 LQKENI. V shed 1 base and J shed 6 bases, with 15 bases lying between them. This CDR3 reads CASSPQGYRLHGYTF. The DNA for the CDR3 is TGTGCCAGCTCACCACAGGGTTATAGGTTGCATGGCTACACCTTC.

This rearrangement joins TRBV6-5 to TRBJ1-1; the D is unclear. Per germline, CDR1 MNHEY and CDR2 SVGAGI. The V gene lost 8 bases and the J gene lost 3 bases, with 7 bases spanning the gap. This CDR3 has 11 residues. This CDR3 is CASAVHTEAFF. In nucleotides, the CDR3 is TGTGCCAGCGCGGTGCACACTGAAGCTTTCTTT.

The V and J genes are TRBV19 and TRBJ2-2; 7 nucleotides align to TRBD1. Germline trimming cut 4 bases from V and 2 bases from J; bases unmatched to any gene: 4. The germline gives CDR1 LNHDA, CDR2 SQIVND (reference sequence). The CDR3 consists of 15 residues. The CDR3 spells CASSTGTVNTGELFF. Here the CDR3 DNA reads TGTGCCAGTAGTACCGGGACAGTTAACACCGGGGAGCTGTTTTTT.

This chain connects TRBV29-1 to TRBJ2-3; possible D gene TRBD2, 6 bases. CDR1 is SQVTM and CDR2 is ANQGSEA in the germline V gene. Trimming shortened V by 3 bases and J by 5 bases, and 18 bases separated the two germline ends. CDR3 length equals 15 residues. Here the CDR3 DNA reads TGCAGCGTTGAGGGCGGGGCCCACCCAGGAGATACGCAGTATTTT. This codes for CSVEGGAHPGDTQYF.

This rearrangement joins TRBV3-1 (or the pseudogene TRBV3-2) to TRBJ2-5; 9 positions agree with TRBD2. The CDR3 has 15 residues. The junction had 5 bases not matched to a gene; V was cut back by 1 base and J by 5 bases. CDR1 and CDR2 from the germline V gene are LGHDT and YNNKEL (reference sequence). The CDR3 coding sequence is TGTGCCAGCAGCCAAGTGCGGGGGGGCCACGAGACCCAGTACTTC. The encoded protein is CASSQVRGGHETQYF.

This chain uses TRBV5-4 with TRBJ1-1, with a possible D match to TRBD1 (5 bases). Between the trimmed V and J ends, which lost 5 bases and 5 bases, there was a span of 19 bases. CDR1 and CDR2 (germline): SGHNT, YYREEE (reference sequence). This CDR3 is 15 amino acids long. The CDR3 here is CASSLTVRGETEAFF. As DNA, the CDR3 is TGTGCCAGCAGTTTGACAGTACGGGGGGAGACTGAAGCTTTCTTT.

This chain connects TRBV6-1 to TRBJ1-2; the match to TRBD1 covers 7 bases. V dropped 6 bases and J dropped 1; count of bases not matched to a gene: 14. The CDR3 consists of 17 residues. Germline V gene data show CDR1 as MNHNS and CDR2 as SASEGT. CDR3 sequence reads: CASREPGQKHFNYGYTF. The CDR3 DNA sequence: TGTGCCAGCAGGGAACCGGGACAGAAACATTTTAACTATGGCTACACCTTC.

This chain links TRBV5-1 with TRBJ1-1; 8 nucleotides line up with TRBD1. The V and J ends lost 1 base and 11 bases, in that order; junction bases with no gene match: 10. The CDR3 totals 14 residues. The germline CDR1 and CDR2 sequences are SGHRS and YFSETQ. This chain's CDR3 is CASSLRDQGADAFF. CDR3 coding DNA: TGCGCCAGCAGCTTGAGGGACCAGGGGGCGGATGCTTTCTTT.

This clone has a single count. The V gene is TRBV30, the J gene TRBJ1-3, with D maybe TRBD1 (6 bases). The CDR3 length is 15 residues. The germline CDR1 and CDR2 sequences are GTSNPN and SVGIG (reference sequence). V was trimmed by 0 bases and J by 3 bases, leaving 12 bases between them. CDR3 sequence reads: CAWSVPRGGGNTIYF. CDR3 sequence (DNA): TGTGCCTGGAGTGTACCCAGGGGAGGTGGAAACACCATATATTTT.

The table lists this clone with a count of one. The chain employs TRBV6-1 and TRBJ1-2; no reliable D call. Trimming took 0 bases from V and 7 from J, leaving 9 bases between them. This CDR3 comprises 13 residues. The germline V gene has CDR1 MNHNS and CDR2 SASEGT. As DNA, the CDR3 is TGTGCCAGCAGTGAAGCGGAAAGCTTTGGCTACACCTTC. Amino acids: CASSEAESFGYTF.

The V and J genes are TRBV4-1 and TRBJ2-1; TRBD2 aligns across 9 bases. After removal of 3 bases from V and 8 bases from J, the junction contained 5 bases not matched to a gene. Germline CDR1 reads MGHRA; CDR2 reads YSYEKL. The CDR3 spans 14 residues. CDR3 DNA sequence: TGCGCCAGCAGCCAGGGACTAGCTCTCGATGAGCAGTTCTTC. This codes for CASSQGLALDEQFF.

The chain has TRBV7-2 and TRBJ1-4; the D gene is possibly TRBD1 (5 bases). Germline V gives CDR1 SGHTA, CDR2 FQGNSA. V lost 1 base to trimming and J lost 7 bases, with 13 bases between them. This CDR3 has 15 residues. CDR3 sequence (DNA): TGTGCCAGCAGCTTAGTGTCCGGGGCGGCTGAAAAACTGTTTTTT. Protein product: CASSLVSGAAEKLFF.

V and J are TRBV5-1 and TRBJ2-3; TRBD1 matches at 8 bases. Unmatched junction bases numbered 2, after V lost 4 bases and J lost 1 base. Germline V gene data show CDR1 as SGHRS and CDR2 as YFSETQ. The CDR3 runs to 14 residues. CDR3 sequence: CASSPGQGTDTQYF. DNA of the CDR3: TGCGCCAGCAGCCCGGGACAGGGCACAGATACGCAGTATTTT.

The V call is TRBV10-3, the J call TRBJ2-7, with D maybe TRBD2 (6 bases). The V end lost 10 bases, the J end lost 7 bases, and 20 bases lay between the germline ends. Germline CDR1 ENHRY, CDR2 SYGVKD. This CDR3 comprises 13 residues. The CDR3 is CATTQQEGGEQYF. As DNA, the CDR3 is TGTGCCACGACTCAACAGGAAGGAGGGGAGCAGTACTTC.

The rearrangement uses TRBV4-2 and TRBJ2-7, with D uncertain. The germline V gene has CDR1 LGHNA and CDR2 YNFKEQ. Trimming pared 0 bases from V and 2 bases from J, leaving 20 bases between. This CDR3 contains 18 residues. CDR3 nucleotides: TGTGCCAGCAGCCAAGATTCTGATTCTGGGATAATAGCCTACGAGCAGTACTTC. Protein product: CASSQDSDSGIIAYEQYF.

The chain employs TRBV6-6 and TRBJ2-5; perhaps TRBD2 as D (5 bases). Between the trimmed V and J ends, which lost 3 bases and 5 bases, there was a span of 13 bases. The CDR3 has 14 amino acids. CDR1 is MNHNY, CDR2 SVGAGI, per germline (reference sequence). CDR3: CASSYLERGETQYF. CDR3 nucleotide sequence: TGTGCCAGCAGTTATTTGGAGCGAGGGGAGACCCAGTACTTC.

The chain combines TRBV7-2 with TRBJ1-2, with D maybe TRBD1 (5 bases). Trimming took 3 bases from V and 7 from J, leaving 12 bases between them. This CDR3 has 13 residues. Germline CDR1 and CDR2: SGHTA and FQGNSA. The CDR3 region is CASSFKGQGGYTF. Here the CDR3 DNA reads TGTGCCAGCAGCTTCAAGGGCCAGGGTGGCTACACCTTC.